A single sample gave rise to the 17 T cell receptor beta chains below, sequenced in a study of T cell responses to AZD1222 COVID-19 vaccine. The repertoire was sequenced with immunoSEQ multiplex PCR; TCRdb's copy has only in-frame clones and lacks some. The repertoire holds about 92,000 clones, 88% seen once, with about 2.9% in the top ten. Here the sequenced sample was peripheral blood, taken on day 0 of AZD1222 vaccination. These receptors all stem from an adult in good health.

This clone has just a few counts. Other DNA sequences of this sample code for an identical CDR3. The CDR3 reads CASSPDTEAFF. The DNA for the CDR3 is TGTGCCAGCTCACCTGACACTGAAGCTTTCTTT. This chain links TRBV18 with TRBJ1-1, with D unresolved. CDR1 and CDR2 from the germline V gene are KGHSH and LQKENI. The CDR3 is made up of 11 amino acids. The V and J ends lost 3 bases and 3 bases respectively, with 2 bases between them.

The V and J genes are TRBV3-1 (or the pseudogene TRBV3-2) and TRBJ2-4; TRBD1 matches 7 bases. With V trimmed by 4 bases and J by 0 bases, 9 bases remained unmatched. CDR3 length equals 17 residues. The germline CDR1 and CDR2 sequences are LGHDT and YNNKEL (reference sequence). In DNA form, the CDR3 reads TGTGCCAGCAGCCTCACCCGGGGACAGCCAGCCAAAAACATTCAGTACTTC. Its protein product is CASSLTRGQPAKNIQYF.

V and J are TRBV7-6 and TRBJ1-1; D is ambiguous. Germline-derived CDR1 and CDR2 are SGHVS and FNYEAQ. V was trimmed by 6 bases and J by 5 bases, leaving 10 bases between them. The length of the CDR3 is 12 residues. The CDR3 spells CASSNPGTEAFF. The CDR3 DNA sequence: TGTGCCAGCAGTAACCCTGGTACTGAAGCTTTCTTT. The whole variable domain, filled in from reference TRBV7-6 and TRBJ1-1, reads GAGVSQSPRYKVTKRGQDVALRCDPISGHVSLYWYRQALGQGPEFLTYFNYEAQQDKSGLPNDRFSAERPEGSISTLTIQRTEQRDSAMYRCASSNPGTEAFFGQGTRLTVV.

The chain has TRBV9 and TRBJ2-1; D assignment may be TRBD1 or TRBD2 (5 bases each). V shed 4 bases and J shed 6 bases, with 20 bases lying between them. The CDR3 consists of 16 residues. Per germline, CDR1 SGDLS and CDR2 YYNGEE. The CDR3 region has the DNA TGTGCCAGCAGCTCCCAACCGGGGCTTGTCAGCAATGAGCAGTTCTTC. Protein product: CASSSQPGLVSNEQFF. Complete variable domain (other parts from reference TRBV9 and TRBJ2-1): DSGVTQTPKHLITATGQRVTLRCSPRSGDLSVYWYQQSLDQGLQFLIQYYNGEERAKGNILERFSAQQFPDLHSELNLSSLELGDSALYFCASSSQPGLVSNEQFFGPGTRLTVL.

This chain links TRBV2 with TRBJ2-3, with TRBD2 matching 8 bases. The junction had 7 bases not matched to a gene; V was cut back by 7 bases and J by 4 bases. Germline values: CDR1 SNHLY, CDR2 FYNNEI. This CDR3 region has 14 residues. The CDR3 DNA reads as TGTGCCAGCAAAAGGACTAGCACCGCAGATACGCAGTATTTT. Its protein is CASKRTSTADTQYF.

The V gene is TRBV6-2 or TRBV6-3, the J gene TRBJ2-1; 9 bases agree with TRBD2. J gave up 5 bases and V 5 bases, and 4 bases lay outside the gene matches. The CDR3 is 14 amino acids. Germline V gene sequence: CDR1 MNHEY, CDR2 SVGEGT. The CDR3 DNA reads as TGTGCCAGCAGTCGACTAGCGGATCACAATGAGCAGTTCTTC. It encodes CASSRLADHNEQFF.

The chain uses TRBV7-6 and TRBJ2-1, with 12 bases that match TRBD1. Trimming removed 0 bases from V and 0 bases from J; junction bases left unmatched: 9. The CDR3 has 20 residues. Germline CDR1 SGHVS, CDR2 FNYEAQ. The CDR3 bases are TGTGCCAGCAGCTTAGCGGGGAGGGGACAGGGGGCTAGCTCCTACAATGAGCAGTTCTTC. It yields the protein CASSLAGRGQGASSYNEQFF.

This chain joins TRBV5-1 and TRBJ2-2; D may match TRBD1 or TRBD2 (5 bases each). Trimming took off 6 bases at V and 1 base at J, with 13 bases between the two ends. Germline CDR1 and CDR2: SGHRS and YFSETQ. There are 15 residues in the CDR3. CDR3: CASTVRDLNTGELFF. The CDR3 nucleotides are TGCGCCAGCACCGTTCGGGACCTGAACACCGGGGAGCTGTTTTTT.

This rearrangement joins TRBV19 to TRBJ1-3, with D possibly TRBD1 on 5 matching bases. This CDR3 contains 13 residues. The V and J ends lost 6 bases and 2 bases respectively, with 8 bases between them. Germline lookup yields CDR1 LNHDA and CDR2 SQIVND (reference sequence). CDR3 residues: CASSLGPGNTIYF. The DNA of the CDR3 is TGTGCCAGTAGCCTGGGACCTGGAAACACCATATATTTT.

J is TRBJ1-1 and V is TRBV13; no clear D. The length of the CDR3 is 12 residues. Germline V gene lookup returns CDR1 PRHDT and CDR2 FYEKMQ (reference sequence). V shed 4 bases and J shed 7 bases, with 10 bases lying between them. The CDR3 sequence is CASSSRRSEAFF. CDR3 coding DNA: TGTGCCAGCAGCTCACGACGAAGTGAAGCTTTCTTT.

The rearrangement uses TRBV5-4 and TRBJ2-3, with 7 bases fitting TRBD1. CDR3 size: 18 residues. Germline-derived CDR1 and CDR2 are SGHNT and YYREEE (reference sequence). V dropped 0 bases and J dropped 0; count of bases not matched to a gene: 10. Here the CDR3 DNA reads TGTGCCAGCAGCTTGGGGACAGGTTGGGATTCTAGCACAGATACGCAGTATTTT. Its translation is CASSLGTGWDSSTDTQYF.

This clone was observed a few times. The same CDR3 is also encoded by other DNA sequences in this sample. The chain has TRBV24-1 and TRBJ1-5, with D unclear. The CDR3 is made up of 12 amino acids. CDR1 and CDR2 from the germline V gene are KGHDR and SFDVKD. V gave up 6 bases and J gave up 2 bases, with 4 bases separating them. The chain's CDR3 is CATSTGNQPQHF. The DNA for the CDR3 is TGTGCCACCAGTACGGGCAATCAGCCCCAGCATTTT.

This chain connects TRBV5-5 to TRBJ1-1; 7 nucleotides line up with TRBD1. Germline trimming cut 2 bases from V and 5 bases from J; bases unmatched to any gene: 6. Germline V gene sequence: CDR1 SGHKS, CDR2 YYEKEE (reference sequence). The CDR3 sequence is 14 residues long. CDR3 nucleotides: TGTGCCAGCAGCTTCACAGGGGCGAGGACTGAAGCTTTCTTT. This codes for CASSFTGARTEAFF.

The chain uses TRBV6-5 and TRBJ2-2; D call uncertain. This CDR3 contains 13 residues. The ends were cut back, 5 bases at V and 5 bases at J, with 9 bases in the middle. The germline CDR1 and CDR2 sequences are MNHEY and SVGAGI. The CDR3 DNA sequence: TGTGCCAGCAGTCCCTACTTGACCGGGGAGCTGTTTTTT. Translating it yields CASSPYLTGELFF.

Notes on this clone: Other DNA sequences in this specimen translate into the identical CDR3. The chain is built from TRBV19 and TRBJ1-1; no definite D call. V lost 2 bases to trimming and J lost 1 base, with 5 bases between them. Germline CDR1 LNHDA, CDR2 SQIVND (reference sequence). This CDR3 comprises 13 residues. The CDR3 spells CASSILKNTEAFF. For the CDR3, the DNA is TGTGCCAGTAGTATACTGAAGAACACTGAAGCTTTCTTT.

The CDR3 region is CAWSITRTGSGGAFF. For the CDR3, the DNA is TGTGCCTGGAGTATAACTCGTACGGGGTCCGGGGGAGCTTTCTTT. The genes are TRBV30 and TRBJ1-1; weak D call: TRBD1 (5 bases). The germline V and J ends were trimmed by 2 bases and 10 bases, with 23 bases remaining between them. Germline CDR1 and CDR2: GTSNPN and SVGIG (reference sequence). The CDR3 spans 15 residues.

CDR3 DNA: TGCAGTGCTAGTAAGTTGCCGAGGAGCACAGATACGCAGTATTTT. Encoded protein: CSASKLPRSTDTQYF. V and J are TRBV20-1 and TRBJ2-3; D gene unclear. The CDR3 length is 15 residues. V was trimmed by 3 bases and J by 0 bases, leaving 13 bases between them. Germline V gene sequence: CDR1 DFQATT, CDR2 SNEGSKA (reference sequence).